This TCR beta chain was sequenced during a study of blood T cells in healthy people across ages. Turning to the study itself: Template switching caught about one barcoded beta molecule for each two T cells.

CDR1 is SGHVS and CDR2 is FNYEAQ in the germline V gene. This CDR3 is 16 amino acids long. Trimming cost V 1 base and J 0 bases, with 12 bases left between them. Findings of the study overall: Total diversity from one million sequenced T cells was likely underestimated.

Worth noting for this clonotype: The antigen remains unidentified.

A second PCR of about 6 to 11 cycles used a sample-barcoded 5' primer and a J-beta primer mix. TCRdb ran MiXCR on the 5' RACE reads and lists one entry per CDR3 protein. The sample contains over 1,200,000 distinct CDR3 sequences, approximately 59% of which appear only once. This sequence originates from a man between 18 and 29 years old in good health. The rearrangement joins TRBV7-6 to TRBJ1-1, with TRBD1 as a possible D gene (5 bases). The sequenced material came from blood. CDR3 DNA sequence: TGTGCCAGCAGCTTAGTTCCCGGGGGGATGAACACTGAAGCTTTCTTT. This gives the protein CASSLVPGGMNTEAFF. The full variable domain, with the rest looked up from reference TRBV7-6 and TRBJ1-1, is GAGVSQSPRYKVTKRGQDVALRCDPISGHVSLYWYRQALGQGPEFLTYFNYEAQQDKSGLPNDRFSAERPEGSISTLTIQRTEQRDSAMYRCASSLVPGGMNTEAFFGQGTRLTVV.